This TCR beta chain is from a study of T cells in Graves' hyperthyroidism and ophthalmopathy. Study-wide points: Progression to ophthalmopathy was predicted a median of roughly 6.5 months early. Most expanded thyroid clonotypes above 0.001 recurred in blood.

This clonotype has only a few counts. No antigen is known for it. What was amplified from RNA transcripts were TCR beta CDR3 regions. A first-round RT-PCR of the TCR CDR3 used the HTBI primer set. TCRdb used MiXCR to reprocess the multiplex PCR reads, holding one entry per CDR3 protein. There are approximately 710,000 distinct CDR3 sequences in the sample; approximately 15% occur only once, and 15% to 17% lies in the top ten. Any patient presenting with uncontrolled infection, other autoimmune disease, pregnancy or lactation was left out. Using around 10 ml of fresh peripheral blood, PBMCs were prepared. V dropped 3 bases and J dropped 5 bases, with 23 bases sitting between them. The CDR3 contains 17 residues. The germline gives CDR1 SGDLS, CDR2 YYNGEE.

Sequenced material: blood. V usage is TRBV9 and J usage is TRBJ2-5; D is unresolved. The source is a man aged 50 to 60 with Graves' hyperthyroidism. The CDR3 coding sequence is TGTGCCAGCAGCGCCGGAGATTGGGGATTCGTCAGGGAGACCCAGTACTTC. Residues: CASSAGDWGFVRETQYF.